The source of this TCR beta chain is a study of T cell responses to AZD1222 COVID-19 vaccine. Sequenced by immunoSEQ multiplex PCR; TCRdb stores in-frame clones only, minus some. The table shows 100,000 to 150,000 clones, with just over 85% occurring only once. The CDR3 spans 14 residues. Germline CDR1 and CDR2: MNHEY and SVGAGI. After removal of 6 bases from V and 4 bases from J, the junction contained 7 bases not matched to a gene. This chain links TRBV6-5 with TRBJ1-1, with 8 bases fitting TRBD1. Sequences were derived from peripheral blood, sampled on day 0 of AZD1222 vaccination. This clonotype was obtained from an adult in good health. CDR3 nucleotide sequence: TGTGCCAGCAGAGAGACAGGGGCTAGCACTGAAGCTTTCTTT. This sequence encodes CASRETGASTEAFF.